These 21 T cell receptor beta chains came from one sample sequenced in a study of blood T cell repertoires in COVID-19. Produced via immunoSEQ multiplex PCR; TCRdb's table is partial and in-frame only. The table lists fewer than 150,000 clones, roughly nine tenths of them singletons. Sequencing was carried out using peripheral blood. Every receptor here comes from a man in his sixties or seventies who had recovered from COVID-19.

The chain couples TRBV6-4 to TRBJ2-7, with D possibly matching TRBD2 (6 bases). V was trimmed by 2 bases and J by 0 bases, leaving 14 bases between them. Germline V gene sequence: CDR1 MRHNA, CDR2 SNTAGT. This CDR3 region has 16 residues. CDR3 protein: CASSDKSRENSYEQYF. CDR3 DNA: TGTGCCAGCAGTGACAAATCCCGGGAGAACTCCTACGAGCAGTACTTC.

The gene calls are TRBV2 and TRBJ1-6, with TRBD1 matching 10 bases. V lost 7 bases to trimming and J lost 7 bases; unmatched junction nucleotides: 7. Germline V gives CDR1 SNHLY, CDR2 FYNNEI. The CDR3 runs 15 residues. CDR3 coding DNA: TGTGCCAGCAATACTGGGACAGGGGAGAATTCACCCCTCCACTTT. Translated: CASNTGTGENSPLHF. The whole variable domain, remainder taken from reference TRBV2 and TRBJ1-6, is EPEVTQTPSHQVTQMGQEVILRCVPISNHLYFYWYRQILGQKVEFLVSFYNNEISEKSEIFDDQFSVERPDGSNFTLKIRSTKLEDSAMYFCASNTGTGENSPLHFGNGTRLTVT.

This clone was observed a few times. This chain links TRBV7-2 with TRBJ2-7; 8 bases align to TRBD2. J gave up 4 bases and V 4 bases, and 12 bases lay outside the gene matches. The CDR3 has 16 amino acids. Germline CDR1 SGHTA, CDR2 FQGNSA. The CDR3 sequence: CASSWGYGRGGYEQYF. The CDR3 DNA follows: TGTGCCAGCAGCTGGGGCTACGGGAGGGGCGGGTACGAGCAGTACTTC.

This clone has only one observation. The rearrangement joins TRBV4-1 to TRBJ2-4, with a weak D call TRBD2 (5 bases). Germline-derived CDR1 and CDR2 are MGHRA and YSYEKL. The CDR3 is made up of 14 amino acids. V dropped 1 base and J dropped 5 bases, with 9 bases sitting between them. The CDR3 protein is CASSQGYGENIQYF. The DNA for the CDR3 is TGCGCCAGCAGCCAAGGGTACGGGGAAAACATTCAGTACTTC.

The chain carries TRBV28 and TRBJ1-2; 7 bases are a match to TRBD1. Germline V gene sequence: CDR1 MDHEN, CDR2 SYDVKM. V lost 6 bases, J lost 2 bases, and 9 bases stayed unmatched. The CDR3 consists of 15 residues. CDR3 loop: CASRATGNLNYGYTF. Here the CDR3 DNA reads TGTGCCAGCAGAGCGACAGGGAACCTAAACTATGGCTACACCTTC.

This chain uses TRBV30 with TRBJ1-6; D is unclear. In germline, CDR1 is GTSNPN, CDR2 SVGIG (reference sequence). V was cut by 3 bases and J by 6 bases, with 6 bases left in between. The CDR3 runs to 12 residues. CDR3 protein: CAWRGANSPLHF. The CDR3 coding sequence is TGTGCCTGGAGGGGAGCTAATTCACCCCTCCACTTT.

The V and J genes are TRBV27 and TRBJ2-5; possible D gene TRBD2, 6 bases. The germline gives CDR1 MNHEY, CDR2 SMNVEV (reference sequence). The length of the CDR3 is 14 residues. V shed 5 bases and J shed 5 bases, with 15 bases lying between them. The CDR3 DNA sequence: TGTGCCAGCAGTCCGCGGGGTAATGTCGAGACCCAGTACTTC. This sequence encodes CASSPRGNVETQYF.

This chain uses TRBV19 with TRBJ2-4, with TRBD2 as a possible D gene (5 bases). The V end was cut by 5 bases, the J end by 1 base, with 9 bases between. The CDR3 length is 14 residues. The germline CDR1 and CDR2 sequences are LNHDA and SQIVND (reference sequence). Here the CDR3 DNA reads TGTGCCAGTAGTCCCTCGGGGGCCAAAAACATTCAGTACTTC. Its protein is CASSPSGAKNIQYF.

The V call is TRBV5-1, the J call TRBJ1-1; no clear D. CDR3 length: 12 residues. The V and J ends lost 5 bases and 8 bases respectively, with 13 bases between them. Germline V gene lookup returns CDR1 SGHRS and CDR2 YFSETQ. CDR3 residues: CASRYRSGEAFF. The CDR3 DNA sequence: TGCGCCAGCAGGTACAGAAGCGGGGAAGCTTTCTTT. The full variable domain, with the rest looked up from reference TRBV5-1 and TRBJ1-1, is KAGVTQTPRYLIKTRGQQVTLSCSPISGHRSVSWYQQTPGQGLQFLFEYFSETQRNKGNFPGRFSGRQFSNSRSEMNVSTLELGDSALYLCASRYRSGEAFFGQGTRLTVV.

In DNA, the CDR3 is TGCGCCAGCAGCTTGCCGAGCTCTGGGGCCAACGTCCTGACTTTC. Translation gives CASSLPSSGANVLTF. The rearrangement links TRBV5-1 to TRBJ2-6; the D is unclear. Germline V gene data show CDR1 as SGHRS and CDR2 as YFSETQ. The V and J ends lost 1 base and 0 bases respectively, with 5 bases between them. This CDR3 region has 15 residues.

This sequence joins TRBV10-1 and TRBJ2-1, with 8 bases lining up with TRBD2. This CDR3 is 13 amino acids long. CDR1 is WNHNN and CDR2 is SYGVQD in the germline V gene (reference sequence). V shed 4 bases and J 4 bases; nucleotides not matched to a gene: 0. The CDR3 coding sequence is TGCGCCAGCAGTGCTAGCGGGTACAATGAGCAGTTCTTC. It encodes CASSASGYNEQFF.

The J gene is TRBJ2-7, the V gene TRBV7-2; possible D gene TRBD2, 6 bases. The CDR3 has 15 residues. Per germline, CDR1 SGHTA and CDR2 FQGNSA. The V end lost 6 bases, the J end lost 1 base, and 16 bases lay between the germline ends. CDR3 residues: CASSNGRDPSYEQYF. CDR3 in DNA: TGTGCCAGCAGTAATGGGCGGGATCCATCCTACGAGCAGTACTTC.

Written as DNA, the CDR3 is TGCGCCAGCAGCTTGATCGGCTACGAGCAGTACTTC. Translating it yields CASSLIGYEQYF. The chain links TRBV5-1 to TRBJ2-7; D uncertain. The V gene's germline CDR1 is SGHRS and CDR2 YFSETQ. The CDR3 sequence is 12 residues long. V shed 1 base and J shed 3 bases, with 5 bases lying between them.

The gene calls are TRBV6-1 and TRBJ2-7; D gene ambiguous. The CDR3 consists of 13 residues. CDR1 and CDR2 from the germline V gene are MNHNS and SASEGT. V shed 2 bases and J shed 9 bases, with 14 bases lying between them. The CDR3 bases are TGTGCCAGCAGTGAATCCCAGTTCTTGCCGCAGTACTTC. Translation gives CASSESQFLPQYF.

This clone was seen just once. The chain carries TRBV6-2 or TRBV6-3 and TRBJ2-7; D remains unclear. CDR3 length: 11 residues. Germline V gene sequence: CDR1 MNHEY, CDR2 SVGEGT. V lost 5 bases and J 6 bases, leaving 8 bases between the germline ends. The CDR3 DNA reads as TGTGCCAGCAGTCCCCTTCGCGAGCAGTACTTC. Amino acids: CASSPLREQYF.

This clone has just one count. V and J are TRBV7-3 and TRBJ1-1; D unresolved. This CDR3 is built from 10 residues. Looked up from germline, CDR1 is SGHTA and CDR2 is FQGTGA. The germline V and J ends were trimmed by 8 bases and 2 bases, with 3 bases remaining between them. The CDR3 sequence: CASLNTEAFF. The CDR3 region has the DNA TGTGCCAGCCTTAACACTGAAGCTTTCTTT.

This rearrangement joins TRBV5-4 to TRBJ2-7; D remains ambiguous. V was pared by 0 bases and J by 2 bases, with 12 bases between. The CDR3 runs 15 residues. Looked up from germline, CDR1 is SGHNT and CDR2 is YYREEE (reference sequence). CDR3 in amino acids: CASSLDLPHTYEQYF. The CDR3 DNA follows: TGTGCCAGCAGCTTGGACCTACCCCATACCTACGAGCAGTACTTC.

This chain joins TRBV9 and TRBJ2-7, with 7 bases aligning to TRBD1. J gave up 2 bases and V 0 bases, and 5 bases lay outside the gene matches. The CDR3 loop spans 15 amino acids. The germline V gene encodes CDR1 SGDLS and CDR2 YYNGEE. The CDR3 loop is CASSVAVGQAYEQYF. The CDR3 DNA reads TGTGCCAGCAGCGTAGCGGTCGGACAGGCCTACGAGCAGTACTTC.

The chain recombines TRBV21-1 with TRBJ2-7; whether TRBD2, the table's D call, matches the DNA was not checked. TRBV21-1 is recorded as a pseudogene. The CDR3 covers 11 residues. The CDR3 DNA reads as TGTGCCAGCAGCAAAGCAACTACGTGGGACTTC. It is translated as CASSKATTWDF.

This clone was seen just once. Written as DNA, the CDR3 is TGTGCCAGCAGCTTACGGGGGGGCTACGAGCAGTACTTC. This sequence encodes CASSLRGGYEQYF. The chain couples TRBV7-3 to TRBJ2-7, with TRBD2 matching over 8 bases. CDR1 and CDR2 from the germline V gene are SGHTA and FQGTGA. The junction had 0 bases not matched to a gene; V was cut back by 2 bases and J by 3 bases. This CDR3 has 13 residues. Based on the CDR3 plus reference TRBV7-3 and TRBJ2-7, the full variable domain is GAGVSQTPSNKVTEKGKYVELRCDPISGHTALYWYRQSLGQGPEFLIYFQGTGAADDSGLPNDRFFAVRPEGSVSTLKIQRTERGDSAVYLCASSLRGGYEQYFGPGTRLTVT.

This chain joins TRBV10-3 and TRBJ2-2; D ambiguous. V was cut by 2 bases and J by 1 base, with 8 bases left in between. The CDR3 is made up of 15 amino acids. Germline V lookup: CDR1 ENHRY, CDR2 SYGVKD. The CDR3 DNA reads as TGTGCCATCAGTGAGACCCGACAGAACACCGGGGAGCTGTTTTTT. Protein: CAISETRQNTGELFF.